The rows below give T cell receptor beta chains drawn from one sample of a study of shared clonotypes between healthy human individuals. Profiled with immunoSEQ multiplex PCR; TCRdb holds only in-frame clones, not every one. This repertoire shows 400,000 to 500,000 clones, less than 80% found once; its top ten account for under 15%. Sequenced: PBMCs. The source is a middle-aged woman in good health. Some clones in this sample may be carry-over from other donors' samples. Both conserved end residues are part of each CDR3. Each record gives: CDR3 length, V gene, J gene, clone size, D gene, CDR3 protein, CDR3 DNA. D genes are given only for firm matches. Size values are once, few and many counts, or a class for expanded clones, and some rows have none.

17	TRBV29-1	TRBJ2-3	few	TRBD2	CSVEDPLAGRAWDTQYF	TGCAGCGTTGAAGACCCCCTAGCCGGGAGGGCGTGGGATACGCAGTATTTT
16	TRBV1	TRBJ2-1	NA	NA	CTSSPRAGVSYNEQFF	TGCACCAGCAGCCCTAGAGCGGGGGTCTCCTACAATGAGCAGTTCTTC
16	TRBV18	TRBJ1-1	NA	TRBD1	CASSPRQGGMNTEAFF	TGTGCCAGCTCACCGCGACAGGGTGGGATGAACACTGAAGCTTTCTTT
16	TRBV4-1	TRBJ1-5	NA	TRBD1	CASSQDLGRGVQPQHF	TGCGCCAGCAGCCAAGATCTTGGCAGGGGGGTTCAGCCCCAGCATTTT
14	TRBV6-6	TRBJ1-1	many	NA	CASSFRVGDGEAFF	TGTGCCAGCAGTTTTCGGGTCGGGGACGGTGAAGCTTTCTTT
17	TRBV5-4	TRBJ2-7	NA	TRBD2	CASSLGGLAGTQYEQYF	TGTGCCAGCAGCTTGGGGGGACTAGCGGGAACTCAGTACGAGCAGTACTTC
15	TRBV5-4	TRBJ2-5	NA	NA	CASSRPGREQETQYF	TGTGCCAGCAGCCGCCCTGGGCGGGAACAAGAGACCCAGTACTTC
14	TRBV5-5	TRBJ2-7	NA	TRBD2	CASSATSGSYEQYF	TGTGCCAGCAGCGCGACTAGCGGGTCCTACGAGCAGTACTTC
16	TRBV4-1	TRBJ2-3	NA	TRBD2	CASSLGGGRTTGTQYF	TGCGCCAGCAGCCTCGGGGGGGGACGAACGACAGGTACGCAGTATTTT
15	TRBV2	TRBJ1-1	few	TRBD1	CASREDRGLRTEAFF	TGTGCCAGCAGGGAGGACAGGGGGCTTCGCACTGAAGCTTTCTTT
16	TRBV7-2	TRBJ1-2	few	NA	CASSLASGQSNYGYTF	TGTGCCAGCAGCTTAGCTTCCGGACAGAGTAACTATGGCTACACCTTC
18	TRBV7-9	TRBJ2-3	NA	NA	CASSLAQVGGRLTDTQYF	TGTGCCAGCAGCTTAGCCCAGGTTGGGGGGCGCCTCACAGATACGCAGTATTTT
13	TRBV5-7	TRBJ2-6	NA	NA	CAWSFGGANVLTF	TGTGCCTGGAGTTTTGGTGGGGCCAACGTCCTGACTTTC
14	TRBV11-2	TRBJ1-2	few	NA	CASRPGGAVDGYTF	TGTGCCAGCCGCCCCGGGGGAGCTGTCGATGGCTACACCTTC
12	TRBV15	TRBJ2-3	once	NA	CATSRATDTQYF	TGTGCCACCAGCAGGGCCACAGATACGCAGTATTTT
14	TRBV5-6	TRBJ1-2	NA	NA	CASSLVGQNYGYTF	TGTGCCAGCAGCCTAGTTGGACAGAACTATGGCTACACCTTC
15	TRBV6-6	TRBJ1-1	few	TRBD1	CASSLRQGTYTEAFF	TGTGCCAGCAGTTTAAGACAGGGGACTTATACTGAAGCTTTCTTT
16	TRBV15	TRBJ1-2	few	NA	CATSRDRTTSGYGYTF	TGTGCCACCAGCAGAGATCGAACGACAAGCGGCTATGGCTACACCTTC
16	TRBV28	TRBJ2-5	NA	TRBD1	CASSFIRDRVRETQYF	TGTGCCAGCAGTTTCATCCGGGACAGGGTGCGAGAGACCCAGTACTTC
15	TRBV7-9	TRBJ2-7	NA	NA	CASSHRDTSPFEQYF	TGCGCCAGCAGCCACCGGGACACCAGCCCTTTCGAGCAGTACTTC
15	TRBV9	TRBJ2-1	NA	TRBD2	CASSMRTSGSGEQFF	TGTGCCAGCAGCATGCGGACTAGCGGGAGTGGTGAGCAGTTCTTC
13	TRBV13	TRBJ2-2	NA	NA	CASSQGVPGELFF	TGTGCCAGCAGCCAAGGGGTCCCCGGGGAGCTGTTTTTT
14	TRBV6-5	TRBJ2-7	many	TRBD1	CASSPTGGLYEQYF	TGTGCCAGCAGTCCGACAGGGGGGCTCTACGAGCAGTACTTC
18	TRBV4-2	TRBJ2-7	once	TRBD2	CASSQGGTGTSGSYEQYF	TGTGCCAGCAGCCAAGGCGGTACTGGGACTAGCGGGAGCTACGAGCAGTACTTC
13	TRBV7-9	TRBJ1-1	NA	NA	CASSLQANTEAFF	TGTGCCAGCAGCTTACAGGCGAACACTGAAGCTTTCTTT
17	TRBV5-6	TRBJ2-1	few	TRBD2	CASSRPGLAATYNEQFF	TGTGCCAGCAGCCGACCGGGACTAGCAGCAACCTACAATGAGCAGTTCTTC
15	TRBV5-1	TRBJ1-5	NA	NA	CASSLAPRGNQPQHF	TGCGCCAGCAGCTTGGCCCCTAGGGGAAATCAGCCCCAGCATTTT
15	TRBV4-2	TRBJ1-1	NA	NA	CASSQPTTEMAEAFF	TGTGCCAGCAGCCAACCGACGACAGAGATGGCTGAAGCTTTCTTT
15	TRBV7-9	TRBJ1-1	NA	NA	CASSAKGGSGTEAFF	TGTGCCAGCAGCGCTAAAGGGGGATCGGGCACTGAAGCTTTCTTT
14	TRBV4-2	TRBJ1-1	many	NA	CASSQGLDSQGAFF	TGTGCCAGCAGCCAAGGCCTGGACAGCCAGGGGGCTTTCTTT
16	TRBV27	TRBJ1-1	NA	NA	CASSLQGAGAGAEAFF	TGTGCCAGCAGTCTCCAGGGAGCGGGGGCGGGTGCTGAAGCTTTCTTT
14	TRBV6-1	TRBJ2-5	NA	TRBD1	CASRRGLLGETQYF	TGTGCCAGCAGAAGGGGGCTGTTGGGAGAGACCCAGTACTTC
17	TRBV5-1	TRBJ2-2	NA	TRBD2	CASSTGTSGIFTGELFF	TGCGCCAGCAGCACCGGGACTAGCGGGATTTTCACCGGGGAGCTGTTTTTT
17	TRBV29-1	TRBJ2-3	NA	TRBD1	CSVSEEQGTGVTDTQYF	TGCAGCGTTTCGGAGGAGCAAGGGACAGGGGTCACAGATACGCAGTATTTT
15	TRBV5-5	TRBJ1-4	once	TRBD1	CASSLQGGPIEKLFF	TGTGCCAGCAGCTTGCAAGGGGGCCCCATTGAAAAACTGTTTTTT
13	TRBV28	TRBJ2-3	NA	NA	CASSRLEPDTQYF	TGTGCCAGCAGTAGACTAGAACCAGATACGCAGTATTTT
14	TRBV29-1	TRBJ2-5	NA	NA	CSVGGYMAQETQYF	TGCAGCGTTGGAGGGTACATGGCTCAAGAGACCCAGTACTTC
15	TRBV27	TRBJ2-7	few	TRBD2	CASSSALAASYEQYF	TGTGCCAGCAGTTCCGCACTAGCGGCCTCCTACGAGCAGTACTTC
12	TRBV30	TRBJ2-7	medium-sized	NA	CAGTGNSYEQYF	TGTGCCGGAACAGGGAATTCCTACGAGCAGTACTTC
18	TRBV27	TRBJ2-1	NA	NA	CASSPRSSTGLRPNEQFF	TGTGCCAGCAGCCCCCGCTCATCGACAGGTCTTAGACCCAATGAGCAGTTCTTC
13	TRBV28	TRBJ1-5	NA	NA	CAGGTDSNQPQHF	TGTGCCGGAGGGACGGATAGCAATCAGCCCCAGCATTTT
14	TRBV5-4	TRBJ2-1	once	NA	CASSLVQGYNEQFF	TGTGCCAGCAGCTTGGTTCAGGGCTACAATGAGCAGTTCTTC
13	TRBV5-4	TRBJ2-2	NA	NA	CASSLVGSGELFF	TGTGCCAGCAGCTTGGTGGGGTCCGGGGAGCTGTTTTTT
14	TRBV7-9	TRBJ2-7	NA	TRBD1	CASIPRDRDYEQYF	TGTGCCAGCATTCCGAGGGACAGGGACTACGAGCAGTACTTC